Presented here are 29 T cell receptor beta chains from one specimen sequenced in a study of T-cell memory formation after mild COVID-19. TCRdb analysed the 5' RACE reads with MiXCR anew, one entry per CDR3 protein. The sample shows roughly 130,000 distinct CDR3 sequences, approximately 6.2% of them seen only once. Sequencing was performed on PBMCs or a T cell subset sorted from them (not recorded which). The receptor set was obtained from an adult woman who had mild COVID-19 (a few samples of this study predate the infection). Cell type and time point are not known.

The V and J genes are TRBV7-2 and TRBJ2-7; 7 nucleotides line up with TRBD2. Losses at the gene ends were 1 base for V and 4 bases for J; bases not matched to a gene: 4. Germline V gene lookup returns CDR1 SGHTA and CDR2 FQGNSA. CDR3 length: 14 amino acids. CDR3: CASSLGTSAYEQYF. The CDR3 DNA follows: TGTGCCAGCAGCTTAGGCACTAGCGCTTACGAGCAGTACTTC.

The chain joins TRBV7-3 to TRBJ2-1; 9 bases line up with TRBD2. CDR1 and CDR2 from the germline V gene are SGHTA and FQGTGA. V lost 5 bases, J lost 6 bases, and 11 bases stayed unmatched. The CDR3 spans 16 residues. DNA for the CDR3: TGTGCCAGCAGCCCAGCGCCCGGGACTAGCCTCAATGAGCAGTTCTTC. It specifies CASSPAPGTSLNEQFF.

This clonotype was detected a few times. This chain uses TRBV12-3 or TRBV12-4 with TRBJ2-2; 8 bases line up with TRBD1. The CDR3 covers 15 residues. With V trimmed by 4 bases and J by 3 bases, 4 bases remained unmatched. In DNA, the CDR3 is TGTGCCAGCAGTTCAGACAGGGGATACACCGGGGAGCTGTTTTTT. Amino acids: CASSSDRGYTGELFF.

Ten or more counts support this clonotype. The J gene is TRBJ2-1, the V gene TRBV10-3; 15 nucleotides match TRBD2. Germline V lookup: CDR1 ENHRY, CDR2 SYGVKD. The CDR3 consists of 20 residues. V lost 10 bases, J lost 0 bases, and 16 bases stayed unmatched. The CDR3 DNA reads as TGTGCCACCAGAGCGCTCGGGACTAGCGGGGGGATGAGCTCCTACAATGAGCAGTTCTTC. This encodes CATRALGTSGGMSSYNEQFF.

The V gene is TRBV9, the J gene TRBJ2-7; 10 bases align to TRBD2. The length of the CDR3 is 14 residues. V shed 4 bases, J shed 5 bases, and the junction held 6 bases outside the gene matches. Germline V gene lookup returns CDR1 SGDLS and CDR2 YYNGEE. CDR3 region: CASSLRSGRNEQYF. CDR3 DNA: TGTGCCAGCAGCCTGCGTAGCGGGAGGAACGAGCAGTACTTC.

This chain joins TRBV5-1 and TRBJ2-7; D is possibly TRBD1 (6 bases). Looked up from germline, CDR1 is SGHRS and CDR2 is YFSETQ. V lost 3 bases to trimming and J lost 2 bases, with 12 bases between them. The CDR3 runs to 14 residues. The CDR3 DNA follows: TGCGCCAGCAGCTCGCCGGACAGACCCTACGAGCAGTACTTC. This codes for CASSSPDRPYEQYF.

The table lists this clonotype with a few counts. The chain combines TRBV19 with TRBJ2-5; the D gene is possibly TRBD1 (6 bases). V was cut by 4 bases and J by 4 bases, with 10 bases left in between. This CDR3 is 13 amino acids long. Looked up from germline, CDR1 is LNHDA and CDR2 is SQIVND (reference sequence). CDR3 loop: CASSKGTTETQYF. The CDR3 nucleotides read TGTGCCAGTAGTAAGGGGACAACAGAGACCCAGTACTTC.

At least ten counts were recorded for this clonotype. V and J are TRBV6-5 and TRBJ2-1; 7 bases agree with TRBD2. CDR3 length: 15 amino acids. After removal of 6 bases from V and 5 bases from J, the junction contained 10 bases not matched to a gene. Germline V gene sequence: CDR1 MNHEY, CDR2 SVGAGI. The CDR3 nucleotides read TGTGCCAGCAGGGGCCGGCGGGAGCGACACAATGAGCAGTTCTTC. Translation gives CASRGRRERHNEQFF.

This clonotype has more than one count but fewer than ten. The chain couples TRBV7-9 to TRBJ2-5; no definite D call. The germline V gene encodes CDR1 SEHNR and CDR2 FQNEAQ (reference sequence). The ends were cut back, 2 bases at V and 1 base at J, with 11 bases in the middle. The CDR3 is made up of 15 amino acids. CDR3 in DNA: TGTGCCAGCAGCTTATCACTGTTCCCCCAAGAGACCCAGTACTTC. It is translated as CASSLSLFPQETQYF.

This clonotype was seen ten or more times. The CDR3 spells CASSSGQGPDTQYF. Written as DNA, the CDR3 is TGTGCCAGCTCGTCTGGACAGGGTCCAGATACGCAGTATTTT. The chain has TRBV18 and TRBJ2-3; 8 bases match TRBD1. Losses at the gene ends were 6 bases for V and 4 bases for J; bases not matched to a gene: 6. Germline V gives CDR1 KGHSH, CDR2 LQKENI. The length of the CDR3 is 14 residues.

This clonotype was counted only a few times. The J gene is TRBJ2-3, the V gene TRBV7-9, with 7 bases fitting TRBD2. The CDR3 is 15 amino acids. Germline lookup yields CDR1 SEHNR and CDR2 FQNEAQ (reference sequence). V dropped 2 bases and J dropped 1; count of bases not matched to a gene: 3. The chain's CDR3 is CASSLKRGGTDTQYF. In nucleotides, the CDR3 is TGTGCCAGCAGCTTAAAACGGGGGGGCACAGATACGCAGTATTTT.

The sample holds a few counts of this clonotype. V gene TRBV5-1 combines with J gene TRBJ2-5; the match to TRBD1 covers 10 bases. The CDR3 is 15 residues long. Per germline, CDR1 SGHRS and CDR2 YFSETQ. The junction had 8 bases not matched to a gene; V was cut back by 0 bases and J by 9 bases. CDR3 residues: CASSLGDRGPGAQYF. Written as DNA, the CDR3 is TGCGCCAGCAGCTTGGGTGACAGGGGGCCCGGGGCCCAGTACTTC.

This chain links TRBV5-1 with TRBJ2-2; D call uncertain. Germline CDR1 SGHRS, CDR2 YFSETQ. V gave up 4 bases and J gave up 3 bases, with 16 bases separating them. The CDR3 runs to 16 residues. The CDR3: CASSPTRTSDTGELFF. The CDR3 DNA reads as TGCGCCAGCAGCCCTACCCGGACGTCGGACACCGGGGAGCTGTTTTTT.

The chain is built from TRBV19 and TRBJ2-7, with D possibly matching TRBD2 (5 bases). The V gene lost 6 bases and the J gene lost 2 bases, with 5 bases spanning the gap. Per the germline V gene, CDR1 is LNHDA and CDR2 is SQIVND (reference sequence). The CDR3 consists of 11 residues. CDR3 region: CASSGTYEQYF. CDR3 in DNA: TGTGCCAGTAGCGGGACCTACGAGCAGTACTTC.

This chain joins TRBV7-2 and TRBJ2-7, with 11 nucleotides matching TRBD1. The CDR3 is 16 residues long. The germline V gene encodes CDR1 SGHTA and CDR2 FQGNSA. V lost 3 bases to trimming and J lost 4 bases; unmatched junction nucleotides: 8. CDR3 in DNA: TGTGCCAGCAGCTTTAGCTCCGGGACAGGGGGATACGAGCAGTACTTC. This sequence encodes CASSFSSGTGGYEQYF.

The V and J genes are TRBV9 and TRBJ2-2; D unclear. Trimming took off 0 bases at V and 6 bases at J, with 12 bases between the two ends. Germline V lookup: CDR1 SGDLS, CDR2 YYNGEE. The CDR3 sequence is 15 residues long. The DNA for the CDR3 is TGTGCCAGCAGCGTAGCCGAGCTTATCGCCGGGGAGCTGTTTTTT. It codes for CASSVAELIAGELFF.

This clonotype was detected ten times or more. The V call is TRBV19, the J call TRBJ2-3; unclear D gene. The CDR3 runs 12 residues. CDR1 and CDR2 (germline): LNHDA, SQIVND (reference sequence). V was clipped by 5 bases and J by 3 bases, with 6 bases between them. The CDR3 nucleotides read TGTGCCAGTAGTCCCCAGACAGATACGCAGTATTTT. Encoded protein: CASSPQTDTQYF.

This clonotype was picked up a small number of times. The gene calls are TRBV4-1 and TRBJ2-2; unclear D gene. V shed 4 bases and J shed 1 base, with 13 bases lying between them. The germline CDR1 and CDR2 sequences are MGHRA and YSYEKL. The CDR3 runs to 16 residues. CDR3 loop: CASSPPDGENTGELFF. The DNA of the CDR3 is TGCGCCAGCAGCCCGCCGGATGGGGAGAACACCGGGGAGCTGTTTTTT.

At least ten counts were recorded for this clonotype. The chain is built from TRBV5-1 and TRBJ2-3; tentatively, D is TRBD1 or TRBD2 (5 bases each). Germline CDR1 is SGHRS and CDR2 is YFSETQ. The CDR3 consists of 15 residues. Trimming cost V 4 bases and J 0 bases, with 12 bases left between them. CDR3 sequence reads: CASSRTGTSTDTQYF. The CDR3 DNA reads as TGCGCCAGCAGCCGAACCGGGACGAGCACAGATACGCAGTATTTT.

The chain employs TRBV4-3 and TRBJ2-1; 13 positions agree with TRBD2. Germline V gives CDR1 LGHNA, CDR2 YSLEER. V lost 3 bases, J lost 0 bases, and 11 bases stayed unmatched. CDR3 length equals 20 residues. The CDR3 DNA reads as TGCGCCAGCAGCCAGGGGACTAGCGGGATAGCCTCCCCCTCCTACAATGAGCAGTTCTTC. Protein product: CASSQGTSGIASPSYNEQFF.

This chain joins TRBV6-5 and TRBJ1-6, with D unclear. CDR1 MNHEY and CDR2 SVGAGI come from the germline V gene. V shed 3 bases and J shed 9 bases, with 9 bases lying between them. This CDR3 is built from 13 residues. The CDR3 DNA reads TGTGCCAGCAGTTATATTATGGGTTCACCCCTCCACTTT. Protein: CASSYIMGSPLHF.

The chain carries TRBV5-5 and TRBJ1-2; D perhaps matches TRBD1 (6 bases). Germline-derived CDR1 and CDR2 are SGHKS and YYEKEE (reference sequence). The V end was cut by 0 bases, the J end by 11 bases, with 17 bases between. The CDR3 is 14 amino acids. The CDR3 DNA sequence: TGTGCCAGCAGCTTGGGCGGGGGCCAGCCGAGATACACCTTC. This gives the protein CASSLGGGQPRYTF.

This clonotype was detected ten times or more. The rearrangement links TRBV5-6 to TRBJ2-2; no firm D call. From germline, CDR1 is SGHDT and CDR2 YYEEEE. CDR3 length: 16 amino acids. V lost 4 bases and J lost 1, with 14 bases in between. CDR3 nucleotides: TGTGCCAGCAGCGGTGACATCGCCTGGAACACCGGGGAGCTGTTTTTT. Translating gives CASSGDIAWNTGELFF.

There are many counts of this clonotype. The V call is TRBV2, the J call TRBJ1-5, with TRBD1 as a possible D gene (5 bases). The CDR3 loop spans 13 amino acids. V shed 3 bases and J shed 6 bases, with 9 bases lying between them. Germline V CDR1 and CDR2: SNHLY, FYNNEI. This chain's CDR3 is CASSDQGVQPQHF. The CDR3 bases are TGTGCCAGCAGTGATCAGGGAGTTCAGCCCCAGCATTTT. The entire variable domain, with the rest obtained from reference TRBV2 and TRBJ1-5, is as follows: EPEVTQTPSHQVTQMGQEVILRCVPISNHLYFYWYRQILGQKVEFLVSFYNNEISEKSEIFDDQFSVERPDGSNFTLKIRSTKLEDSAMYFCASSDQGVQPQHFGDGTRLSIL.

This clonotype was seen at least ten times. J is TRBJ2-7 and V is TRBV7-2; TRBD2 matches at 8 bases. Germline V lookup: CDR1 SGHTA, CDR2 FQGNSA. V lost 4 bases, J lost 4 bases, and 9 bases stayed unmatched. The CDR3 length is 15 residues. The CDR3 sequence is CASSSRLAIAYEQYF. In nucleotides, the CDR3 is TGTGCCAGCAGCTCCAGACTAGCGATCGCGTACGAGCAGTACTTC.

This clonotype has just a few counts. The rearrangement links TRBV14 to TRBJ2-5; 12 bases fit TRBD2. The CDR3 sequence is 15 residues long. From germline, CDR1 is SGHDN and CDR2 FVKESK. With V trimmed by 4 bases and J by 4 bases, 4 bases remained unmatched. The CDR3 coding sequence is TGTGCCAGCAGCCTAGGACTAGCGGGATCAGAGACCCAGTACTTC. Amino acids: CASSLGLAGSETQYF.

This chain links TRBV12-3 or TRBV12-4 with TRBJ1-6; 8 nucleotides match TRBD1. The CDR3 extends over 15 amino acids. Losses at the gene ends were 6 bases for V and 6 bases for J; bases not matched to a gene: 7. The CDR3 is CASSVGQGPNSPLHF. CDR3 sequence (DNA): TGTGCCAGCAGCGTCGGACAGGGACCTAATTCACCCCTCCACTTT.

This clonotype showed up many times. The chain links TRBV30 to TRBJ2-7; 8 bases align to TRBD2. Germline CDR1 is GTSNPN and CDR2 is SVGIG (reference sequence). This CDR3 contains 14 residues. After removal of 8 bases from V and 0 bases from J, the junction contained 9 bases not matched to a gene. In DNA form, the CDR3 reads TGTGCCGTCGCCCCAAGCGGGAGCTCCTACGAGCAGTACTTC. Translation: CAVAPSGSSYEQYF.

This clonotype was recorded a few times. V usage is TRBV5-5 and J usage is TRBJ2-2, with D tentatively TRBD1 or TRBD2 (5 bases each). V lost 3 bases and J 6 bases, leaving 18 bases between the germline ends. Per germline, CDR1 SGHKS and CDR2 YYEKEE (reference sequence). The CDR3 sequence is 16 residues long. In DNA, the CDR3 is TGTGCCAGCAGCTCTGGACACCTCGGGGACCCCGGGGAGCTGTTTTTT. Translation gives CASSSGHLGDPGELFF. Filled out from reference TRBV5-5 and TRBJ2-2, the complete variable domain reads DAGVTQSPTHLIKTRGQQVTLRCSPISGHKSVSWYQQVLGQGPQFIFQYYEKEERGRGNFPDRFSARQFPNYSSELNVNALLLGDSALYLCASSSGHLGDPGELFFGEGSRLTVL.